This is a list of T cell receptor beta chains from one sample in a study of blood T cell repertoires in COVID-19. Data came from immunoSEQ multiplex PCR; TCRdb stores just in-frame clones and leaves some out. The sample has 250,000 to 300,000 clones, just under 90% seen once; the top ten hold more than 9.5%. The specimen sequenced was peripheral blood. These receptors originate from a woman younger than 45 with COVID-19, enrolled during active disease. Each CDR3 is given with its conserved first and last residue. D genes are given only for firm matches. Size is stated for part of the rows, as once, few or many counts, or as a class when the clone is expanded.

d_gene	abundance	v_gene	j_gene	CDR3nt	CDR3aa
.	.	TRBV5-1	TRBJ1-2	TGCGCCAGCAGCTTGGAGGTTCAGGGGTTAAGGGGCTACACCTTC	CASSLEVQGLRGYTF
TRBD1	once	TRBV6-5	TRBJ1-6	TGTGCCAGCAGTTACGCTAGGACAGGGATTTCACCCCTCCACTTT	CASSYARTGISPLHF
.	.	TRBV7-6	TRBJ2-7	TGTGCCAGCAGCTCTTCGGTAGAGCAGTACTTC	CASSSSVEQYF
.	many	TRBV11-2	TRBJ2-7	TGTGCCAGCAGCTTAGGGGCAGCTCTCTACGAGCAGTACTTC	CASSLGAALYEQYF
.	.	TRBV6-1	TRBJ2-7	TGTGCCAGCAGTGAGGAGTTTGCTTACTCCTACGAGCAGTACTTC	CASSEEFAYSYEQYF
.	.	TRBV5-5	TRBJ1-5	TGTGCCAGCAGCTTGCGGGGGACGATAGACAATCAGCCCCAGCATTTT	CASSLRGTIDNQPQHF
.	once	TRBV18	TRBJ2-5	TGTGCCAGCTCACCCTGGACAGTTCAAGAGACCCAGTACTTC	CASSPWTVQETQYF
.	.	TRBV20-1	TRBJ1-2	TGCAGTGCTAGATCCGGAGGGAGCTACACCTTC	CSARSGGSYTF
TRBD1	.	TRBV30	TRBJ2-6	TGTGCCTGGACGTTGGGACAGGGGGCTACTGGGGCCAACGTCCTGACTTTC	CAWTLGQGATGANVLTF
.	once	TRBV5-1	TRBJ2-7	TGCGCCAGCAGCTTGGACCCATCTACCGAGCAGTACTTC	CASSLDPSTEQYF
.	.	TRBV27	TRBJ2-7	TGTGCCAGCAGTCTAGCGCACTCCTACGAGCAGTACTTC	CASSLAHSYEQYF
.	.	TRBV5-1	TRBJ2-1	TGCGCCAGCAGCATACCAGCTACGATGACAGGACTCTCCTACAATGAGCAGTTCTTC	CASSIPATMTGLSYNEQFF
TRBD2	.	TRBV5-6	TRBJ2-7	TGTGCCAGCAGCGTAGCGGGGGGGCTTCAAGAGCAGTACTTC	CASSVAGGLQEQYF
TRBD1	.	TRBV10-3	TRBJ2-1	TGTGCCATCAGTGATCGTCTGGGCGACAGGGAGCTGGAGAATGAGCAGTTCTTC	CAISDRLGDRELENEQFF
.	few	TRBV27	TRBJ1-2	TGTGCCAGCAGTTTAGGGGGCGGTGGCTACACCTTC	CASSLGGGGYTF
TRBD1	.	TRBV18	TRBJ1-5	TGTGCCAGCTCACCAACAGGGGTAGATCAGCCCCAGCATTTT	CASSPTGVDQPQHF